This record covers a single TCR beta chain. Its antigen target is currently unknown. Qualities for individual bases were not recorded, and no much larger clone is one base off. Library preparation used the immunoSEQ multiplex PCR assay. TCR beta CDR3 sequencing was performed on DNA from the cultured, isolated CD4+ T cells. On the authors' methods: Non-productive TCR sequences were discarded, and reads were trimmed to the CDR3 region, with only CDR3s of 7 or more amino acids retained. The MANAFEST web app was used to pick out antigen-specific clonotypes by comparing their expansion in peptide wells with that in reference cultures. For clones to be considered positive, expansion at FDR<0.05 versus reference and all other wells, an odds ratio above 5, and a frequency above 0.1% in two replicate wells were required. A clonotype was defined as cross-reactive if the clonotype was significantly expanded both in SARS-CoV-2 spike wells and in at least one common cold coronavirus spike condition. CDR3 similarity was assessed by Levenshtein distance using the stringdist R package, and unrooted trees were constructed with ape in R 3.6.1. The immuneACCESS repertoire file appears here via TCRdb, limited to in-frame rearrangements. These files lack a portion of the clones; in checked studies, under half of the deficit traces to unresolved V genes, and the cause of the others is not known. D and trimming come from the DNA, and the V and J calls and clone size come from that table. The sample table shows tens of thousands of clones, and roughly 62% are seen once. Under 15% of the sample is taken by the ten largest.

The ViraFEST assay stimulated PBMC with viral peptide pools and then used TCR sequencing to identify antigen-specific CD4+ T cell clonotypes by expansion. After more than 9 days of culture, CD4+ T cells were isolated with the EasySep CD4+ T cell isolation kit. Healthy vaccine recipients had no prior SARS-CoV-2 infection, confirmed by negative nucleocapsid antibodies before and after vaccination. About 2.2 million PBMC per well were cultured in IMDM with around 5% human AB serum, roughly 10 IU/ml IL-2 and gentamicin, plus 10 ug/ml peptides. On days 3 and 7, half of the culture medium was replaced with fresh IL-2-containing medium. Unless otherwise noted, each peptide stimulation condition was cultured in triplicate wells. PBMC were separated from whole blood using Ficoll-Paque Plus gradient centrifugation and were then either cryopreserved at -140C or used fresh. The overlapping peptide pools covered the spike proteins of SARS-CoV-2 and of the common cold coronaviruses HCoV-NL63, HCoV-OC43 and HCoV-229E. The QIAamp micro DNA kit was used to extract genomic DNA from the cultured CD4+ T cells.

The source of the sample is a study of vaccination effects on CD4 cells after COVID-19 (dated by TCRdb to 2022 to 2024). Background for the entire study: Each participant received two doses of an mRNA SARS-CoV-2 vaccine, either BNT162b2 or mRNA-1273. The full study included roughly 10 COVID-19 convalescent patients and several SARS-CoV-2-naive healthy vaccine recipients. The Oncomine TCR Beta short-read assay on an Illumina iSeq 100 was used to sequence cultures from other donors in the study. SARS-CoV-2 spike-specific CD4+ TCR repertoires were compared before and after mRNA vaccination in COVID-19 convalescent patients and in infection-naive vaccine recipients. Here is what the overall study found, with its caveats: Clones induced by infection and clones induced by vaccination both contracted markedly at late timepoints after vaccination, which fits with T cell responses waning over time. Limitations of the study were the small number of convalescent patients and the absence of early post-infection timepoints. In healthy vaccine recipients, vaccine-induced clones were almost all SARS-CoV-2 mono-reactive, with only 1 of 255 being cross-reactive with common cold coronaviruses.

Source: CD4+ T cells from PBMCs cultured with HCoV-OC43 spike peptides, taken before COVID-19 vaccination. The label giving this sample's cell subset or site can be read as: HCoV-OC43 spike overlapping peptide pool stimulation. The TCR sequence derives from a human donor who received a COVID-19 vaccine.

The CDR3 sequence is CASSEGRDTENYGYTF. The DNA is as follows: TGCGCCAGCAGTGAGGGACGGGACACAGAGAACTATGGCTACACCTTC. The chain links TRBV10-2 with TRBJ1-2, with TRBD1 perhaps the D gene, on 6 matching bases. The germline V gene specifies WSHSY as CDR1 and SAAADI as CDR2. The CDR3 has 16 amino acids, counting the end cysteine and phenylalanine. Here the CDR3 DNA is all that survives: 48 bases in frame from base 1. At the junction V is shortened by 2 bases and J by 2 bases, with 15 bases in between.